This T cell receptor beta chain was recovered during a study of T cell changes during pregnancy in multiple sclerosis. Profiled with immunoSEQ multiplex PCR; TCRdb holds only in-frame clones, not every one. This sample has tens of thousands of clones, with 91% found just once. This clone was seen only a few times. The source material was CD8+ T cells from peripheral blood mononuclear cells, sampled before pregnancy. This clonotype was sampled from a female donor with multiple sclerosis, enrolled in a pregnancy study.

The CDR3, as DNA: TGTGCCAGCACCGTAGACAGGGAACTCAGGACCGGGGAGCTGTTTTTT. Protein sequence: CASTVDRELRTGELFF. This chain joins TRBV7-9 and TRBJ2-2, with 7 bases fitting TRBD1. The CDR3 is 16 residues long. The germline gives CDR1 SEHNR, CDR2 FQNEAQ (reference sequence). V was pared by 7 bases and J by 5 bases, with 13 bases of the junction left unmatched.